This T cell receptor beta chain was identified during a study of vaccination and CD4 T cells after COVID-19 (dated by TCRdb to between 2022 and 2023). General notes on the study: Convalescent patients had a positive SARS-CoV-2 result on nasal swab PCR, and of these patients, several had mild disease and one had severe disease. The convalescent cohort comprised six males and four females, including two Hispanic individuals, seven Caucasians, two Asians and one multiracial person. Participants received two doses of either the Pfizer-BioNTech BNT162b2 vaccine (n=8) or the Moderna mRNA-1273 vaccine (n=2). Post-COVID blood samples from convalescent patients were collected a median of approximately 100 days after diagnosis, with a range of roughly 30 to 161 days. In about 11 COVID-19 convalescent patients and several infection-naive healthy vaccine recipients, the spike-specific CD4+ TCR repertoire before mRNA vaccination was compared with the repertoire after mRNA vaccination. Post-vaccine blood samples were taken a median of 72 days after the second vaccine dose, with a range of roughly 14 to 250 days. Points the paper makes about the study in general: The study included relatively few convalescent patients and did not analyze early timepoints after natural infection. Among convalescent patients, a median about 90% of the SARS-CoV-2-reactive clones seen after vaccination appeared only after vaccination, which suggests priming specific to the vaccine. An increase in the median number of SARS-CoV-2-reactive clonotypes from around 20 after infection to a few dozen after vaccination was observed, but the change was not found to be significant. Nearly all vaccine-specific clones in convalescent patients (304 of 307) were mono-reactive for SARS-CoV-2 spike rather than cross-reactive with common cold coronaviruses.

CDR1 MNHNS and CDR2 SASEGT were looked up in the germline V gene. Trimmed from V: 5 bases; trimmed from J: 7 bases; junction bases lacking a gene match: 8. Counted from cysteine to phenylalanine, this CDR3 has 14 amino acids. Of the read, only the CDR3 DNA is kept; its 42 bases are in frame from base 1. The convalescent patients' positive SARS-CoV-2 PCR tests fell between March and December 2020, which was before the Alpha, Beta and Delta variants emerged in the United States. PBMCs were separated from whole blood using Ficoll-Paque Plus gradient centrifugation and then either used fresh or cryopreserved at -140C. A note on this clonotype: Its target antigen remains unknown. The input lacks base qualities; no much larger clone sits a single base away.

The library relied on PCR. Sequencing instrument: Illumina iSeq 100. Processing in the source paper ran as follows. Non-productive sequences were filtered out, and CDR3s that did not start with C, did not end with F or W, or were shorter than 7 amino acids were discarded. Levenshtein distances (stringdist) and unrooted phylogenetic trees (ape) in R version 3.6.1 were used to assess CDR3 homology. In-frame beta chains were kept once TCRdb had trimmed the public reads at Q25 with fastp and called clones with MiXCR. Rows with one shared CDR3 protein collapse into an entry with the most common genes and DNA. The V and J calls and clone size are TCRdb's, not the authors'. A total of just under 20,000 distinct CDR3 sequences appear in this sample, 60% of them only once. The top ten constitute approximately 1.2% of the sample.

The rearranged chain carries TRBV6-1 and TRBJ1-5, with 7 bases in between that match TRBD1. The specimen was CD4+ T cells from blood, collected after SARS-CoV-2 vaccination. This receptor was obtained from a human donor who had recovered from COVID-19. Here the CDR3 is given as CASSPTTGNQPQHF. The nucleotides are TGTGCCAGCAGTCCTACGACAGGGAACCAGCCCCAGCATTTT.